This T cell receptor (beta chain) was recovered during a study of response to subunit inactivated influenza vaccine. In TCRdb, the RT-PCR reads were re-called with MiXCR into one record per CDR3 protein. The top ten clones hold roughly a tenth of a sample with about 620,000 distinct CDR3 sequences, approximately 10% of them seen once. The germline V gene has CDR1 KGHSH and CDR2 LQKENI. This CDR3 is built from 13 residues. Trimming cost V 6 bases and J 10 bases; bases outside gene matches: 5. In regard to this clonotype: The antigen is unknown.

Study-wide points: It was the authors' suggestion that each seasonal influenza vaccination recruits few new T cells.

This rearrangement joins TRBV18 to TRBJ2-1, with 11 bases aligning to TRBD2. This clonotype originated in a middle-aged man who received an inactivated influenza vaccine. Material: PBMCs from blood, obtained on the day of vaccination. The CDR3 loop is CASSPGLAAEQFF. Written as DNA, the CDR3 is TGTGCCAGCTCGCCGGGACTAGCGGCAGAGCAGTTCTTC. The full variable domain, completed using reference TRBV18 and TRBJ2-1, is NAGVMQNPRHLVRRRGQEARLRCSPMKGHSHVYWYRQLPEEGLKFMVYLQKENIIDESGMPKERFSAEFPKEGPSILRIQQVVRGDSAAYFCASSPGLAAEQFFGPGTRLTVL.